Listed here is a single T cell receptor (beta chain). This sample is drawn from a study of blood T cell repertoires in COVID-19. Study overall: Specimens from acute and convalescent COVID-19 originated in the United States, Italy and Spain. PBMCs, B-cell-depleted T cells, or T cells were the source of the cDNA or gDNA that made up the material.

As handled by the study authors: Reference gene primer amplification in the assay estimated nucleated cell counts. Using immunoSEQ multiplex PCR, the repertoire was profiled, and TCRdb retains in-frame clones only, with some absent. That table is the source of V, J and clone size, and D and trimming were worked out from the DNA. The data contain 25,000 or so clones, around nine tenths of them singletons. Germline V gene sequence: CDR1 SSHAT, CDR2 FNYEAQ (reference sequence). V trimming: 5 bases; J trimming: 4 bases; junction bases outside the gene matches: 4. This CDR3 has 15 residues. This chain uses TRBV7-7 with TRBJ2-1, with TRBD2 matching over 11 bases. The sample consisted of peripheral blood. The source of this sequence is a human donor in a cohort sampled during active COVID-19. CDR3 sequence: CASSPTSGGYNEQFF. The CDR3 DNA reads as TGTGCCAGCAGCCCTACTAGCGGGGGTTACAATGAGCAGTTCTTC.